Listed below are T cell receptor beta chains from one sample, sequenced in a study of regulatory T cells in long-lasting Graves disease. MiXCR, applied by TCRdb to the multiplex PCR reads, yields one record per CDR3 protein. The sample comprises about 240,000 distinct CDR3 sequences, 20% of which are singletons, and around 13% rests with the top ten. Sequenced here: peripheral blood mononuclear cells (PBMCs), sampled at new diagnosis, from a patient treated with antithyroid drugs. All receptors derive from a female donor with Graves disease. Both conserved end residues are part of each CDR3. The D gene is left open where the match is weak. Expanded clones are given a class, and other clones once, few, many or no size at all.

>many|TRBV3-1|.|TRBJ2-7
TGTGCCAGCAGCCAAGATCCGTACAAATCCTACGAGCAGTACTTC
CASSQDPYKSYEQYF
>.|TRBV24-1|.|TRBJ2-1
TGTGCCACCAGTGATTTTACAAACAATGAGCAGTTCTTC
CATSDFTNNEQFF
>many|TRBV7-9|TRBD2|TRBJ2-5
TGTGCCAGCAGCTGGGGGGGGGACTACCAAGAGACCCAGTACTTC
CASSWGGDYQETQYF
>many|TRBV30|.|TRBJ2-1
TGTGCCTGGGTACCTTACAATGAGCAGTTCTTC
CAWVPYNEQFF
>few|TRBV15|TRBD1|TRBJ2-1
TGTGCCACCAGCAGAGACCGGGGACAGGGGAGCAATGAGCAGTTCTTC
CATSRDRGQGSNEQFF
>.|TRBV7-3|TRBD2|TRBJ2-2
TGTGCCAGCAGCCTAGTAGCGGGGGGGCTACGAACCGGGGAGCTGTTTTTT
CASSLVAGGLRTGELFF
>.|TRBV7-2|.|TRBJ2-3
TGTGCCAGCAGCTTAGAAACTGATACGCAGTATTTT
CASSLETDTQYF
>many|TRBV14|TRBD1|TRBJ2-7
TGTGCCAGCAGCCGGGGGACAGGGTTCTACGAGCAGTACTTC
CASSRGTGFYEQYF
>many|TRBV20-1|TRBD2|TRBJ2-1
TGCAGTGCTAGAGACACTAGCGGGAGCGACAATGAGCAGTTCTTC
CSARDTSGSDNEQFF
>.|TRBV24-1|.|TRBJ2-2
TGTGCCACCAGCGAGGAGGGGTATTCGAACACCGGGGAGCTGTTTTTT
CATSEEGYSNTGELFF
>many|TRBV12-3/TRBV12-4|.|TRBJ2-7
TGTGCCAGCAGTTCCAGGGGAGGGCTCTACGAGCAGTACTTC
CASSSRGGLYEQYF
>.|TRBV3-1|TRBD1|TRBJ1-4
TGTGCCAGCAGCATGACAGGGGGCGCGGGTGAAAAACTGTTTTTT
CASSMTGGAGEKLFF
>many|TRBV6-2/TRBV6-3|TRBD1|TRBJ2-5
TGTGCCAGCAGTGGCGAACAGGGGGATGAGACCCAGTACTTC
CASSGEQGDETQYF
>few|TRBV20-1|.|TRBJ1-5
TGCAGTGCCATGAGACAGATCAATCAGCCCCAGCATTTT
CSAMRQINQPQHF